This T cell receptor beta chain was observed in a study of early T cells in non-severe SARS-CoV-2 infection. Overall study context: The sequenced material was bulk RNA from unsorted whole blood, and its chains were unpaired.

Individually, cDNA molecules had unique molecular identifiers attached to them. TCRdb re-derived calls from the 5' RACE reads in MiXCR, one entry per CDR3 protein. The sample yields about 77,000 distinct CDR3 sequences, about 12% seen once. As for this clonotype: Its antigen is unidentified.

Trimming stripped 8 bases from V and 8 bases from J, with 10 bases between. CDR3 length equals 11 residues. The study's findings and limits: VDJdb matches were skewed toward anti-spike CD8 T cell responses.

The receptor comes from an adult who was a healthcare worker with PCR-confirmed SARS-CoV-2 infection or an uninfected control (not recorded which). The donor label of this sample is uncertain. Sequenced material: whole blood, taken at baseline. The chain joins TRBV12-3 or TRBV12-4 to TRBJ2-4, with a possible D match to TRBD1 (6 bases). The CDR3 here is CASGKGDIQYF. CDR3 DNA sequence: TGTGCCAGCGGGAAGGGGGACATTCAGTACTTC.